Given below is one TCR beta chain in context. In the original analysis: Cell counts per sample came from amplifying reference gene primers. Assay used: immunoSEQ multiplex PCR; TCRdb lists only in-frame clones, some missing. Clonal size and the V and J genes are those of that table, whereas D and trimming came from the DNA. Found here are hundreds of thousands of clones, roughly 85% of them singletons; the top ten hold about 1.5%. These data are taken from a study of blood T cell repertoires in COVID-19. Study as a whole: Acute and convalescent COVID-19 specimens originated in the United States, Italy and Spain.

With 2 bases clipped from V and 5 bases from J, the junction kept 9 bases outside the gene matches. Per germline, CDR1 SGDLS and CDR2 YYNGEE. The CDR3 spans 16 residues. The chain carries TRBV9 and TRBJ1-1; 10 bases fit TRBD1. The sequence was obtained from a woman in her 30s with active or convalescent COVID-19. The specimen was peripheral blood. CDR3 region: CASSVSRDRGWTEAFF. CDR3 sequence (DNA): TGTGCCAGCAGCGTTTCCCGGGACAGGGGTTGGACTGAAGCTTTCTTT.